This T cell receptor (beta chain) was sequenced during a study of blood T cell repertoires in COVID-19 (dated by TCRdb to about 2020). Turning to the overall study: Collaborator samples came from the United States, Italy and Spain and covered acute and convalescent phases of COVID-19. Subjects who had been exposed to COVID-19, were actively infected with it, or had recovered from it provided the deeply sampled blood TCRbeta repertoires that made up the dataset. A de-identified subject ID, COVID-19 status, age in years and sex were almost always included in the sample metadata. The samples were drawn from two sources: the first 160 participants of the ongoing ImmuneRACE study, and 950 to 1,500 subjects contributed by 6 global collaborators. The material from the prospective study consisted of cDNA or gDNA derived from T cells, B-cell-depleted T cells, or PBMCs. The repertoires were released in a freely available public database intended as a resource for research on the immune response to SARS-CoV-2. Where HLA class I and class II types were available, the types were taken from metadata supplied by the sample provider, not from assay-based typing.

The CDR3 covers 14 residues, taking in both the cysteine and the phenylalanine. This entry keeps only the CDR3 DNA: 42 bases, framed from base 1. As encoded in the germline V gene, CDR1 is MNHEY while CDR2 is SVGAGI. V is reduced by 5 bases and J by 0 bases, leaving a spacing of 10 bases between them. This clone was detected once. Its antigen specificity is not known. Base qualities were left out, and no much larger clone turns up one base away. One collaborating source in Seattle enrolled patients while the patients were actively infected and followed the patients over time throughout the course of disease. Whole blood was collected in K2EDTA tubes by collaborating institutions according to the institutions' own protocols. For TCRbeta analysis, collaborator samples were shipped as frozen whole blood, as isolated PBMCs, or as DNA extracted from either sample type. TCRbeta CDR3 regions were amplified from genomic DNA by means of the immunoSEQ Assay, a bias-controlled multiplex PCR. As for how the authors treated the data: The number of nucleated cells in each sample was estimated from the amplification of reference gene primers within the assay. Sequence reads were collapsed and filtered to measure the absolute abundance of every unique TCRbeta CDR3 rearrangement. For each sample, productive Simpson clonality was calculated as the square root of Simpson's diversity index over productive rearrangements. This is the immuneACCESS table as TCRdb keeps it, with only in-frame sequences that have V and J called. A part of the clones is gone; compared with another copy, unresolved V genes explain less than half, and the rest is unexplained. V, J and clone size reflect that table, while D and trimming were determined from the DNA. The sample table lists just under 350,000 clones, almost 90% of them with a count of one. Clones ranked in the top ten supply about 7% of the sample.

General study outcomes and caveats: How much clinical and demographic metadata was included differed by source and by participant, and the metadata was provided uncurated.

The sequenced sample consisted of peripheral blood. The chain links TRBV6-5 with TRBJ1-2, and TRBD1 may be the D gene, going by 5 matching bases. The TCR comes from a woman in her 70s with COVID-19, enrolled during active disease. The bases are TGTGCCAGCAGTCCCGGGGGAGCTAACTATGGCTACACCTTC. The resulting protein is CASSPGGANYGYTF.